Below are 26 T cell receptor beta chains sequenced from a single sample in a study of cytomegalovirus exposure and HLA in healthy donors (dated by TCRdb to the late 2010s). The library came from the immunoSEQ multiplex PCR assay. For the multiplex PCR, a mixture combining 60 forward primers for TCR Vbeta segments and 13 reverse primers for TCR Jbeta segments was used. Sourced from immuneACCESS, this table was stored by TCRdb with only in-frame sequences that have V and J called. A share of the clones is absent; for the studies checked, an unresolved V gene accounts for under half, and the remainder has no known explanation. The sample has around 100,000 clones on record, 75% of them singletons. The top ten clonotypes cover more than 9% of the sample. Sequencing was done on a sample of PBMCs. The receptors derive from a man aged 45-60 years in good health and CMV-seronegative.

A few counts support this clone. J is TRBJ2-5 and V is TRBV6-6; 8 bases align to TRBD2. CDR1 is MNHNY and CDR2 is SVGAGI in the germline V gene (reference sequence). CDR3 length: 14 residues. V was clipped by 3 bases and J by 4 bases; unmatched bases: 4. Written as DNA, the CDR3 is TGTGCCAGCAGTTATCCCGGGGGGGGAGAGACCCAGTACTTC. Encoded protein: CASSYPGGGETQYF.

The rearrangement joins TRBV7-2 to TRBJ1-2; the match to TRBD1 covers 8 bases. The CDR3 extends over 13 amino acids. CDR1 is SGHTA and CDR2 is FQGNSA in the germline V gene. V trimming: 5 bases; J trimming: 8 bases; junction bases outside the gene matches: 7. CDR3 region: CASSPRTGYGYTF. Written as DNA, the CDR3 is TGTGCCAGCAGCCCCCGGACAGGGTACGGCTACACCTTC.

This clone came up a few times. This chain connects TRBV4-2 to TRBJ1-1; D not certain. The CDR3 length is 13 residues. Germline CDR1 LGHNA, CDR2 YNFKEQ. Trimming removed 1 base at V and 2 bases at J, with 5 bases between. For the CDR3, the DNA is TGTGCCAGCAGCCAAGGAGTTAACACTGAAGCTTTCTTT. Translated, it gives CASSQGVNTEAFF.

In this sample, this clone turned up once. The chain combines TRBV29-1 with TRBJ2-2; 7 bases fit TRBD1. V dropped 6 bases and J dropped 0; count of bases not matched to a gene: 1. Germline CDR1 is SQVTM and CDR2 is ANQGSEA. The CDR3 consists of 13 residues. CDR3: CSVGQTNTGELFF. The CDR3 bases are TGCAGCGTGGGACAGACGAACACCGGGGAGCTGTTTTTT.

This clone was counted between two and nine times. The rearrangement uses TRBV6-1 and TRBJ2-6; perhaps TRBD2 as D (5 bases). The V gene's germline CDR1 is MNHNS and CDR2 SASEGT. The CDR3 runs to 14 residues. Deletions cut 10 bases from V and 4 bases from J, with 14 bases between. The CDR3 region has the DNA TGTGCCACGCGTTGGGGAGCCGGGGCCAACGTCCTGACTTTC. It is translated as CATRWGAGANVLTF.

The rearrangement joins TRBV25-1 to TRBJ1-6; D gene ambiguous. Trimming removed 5 bases from V and 4 bases from J, with 12 bases in between. This CDR3 region has 15 residues. CDR1 is MGHDK and CDR2 is SYGVNS in the germline V gene. CDR3 protein: CASSTGELYNSPLHF. The DNA for the CDR3 is TGTGCCAGCAGTACCGGAGAACTGTATAATTCACCCCTCCACTTT.

This clone occurred once. Sequence at one end of the junction differs from germline and may be a read error. The chain links TRBV7-9 to TRBJ1-1, with D uncertain. CDR1 and CDR2 from the germline V gene are SEHNR and FQNEAQ (reference sequence). The CDR3 extends over 14 amino acids. CDR3 DNA sequence: TGTTCCAGCAGCTTAGCGGGGAGGTGGACTGAAGCTTTCTTT. Amino acid sequence: CSSSLAGRWTEAFF.

This clone was recorded only once. The gene calls are TRBV7-6 and TRBJ2-3; D is possibly TRBD2 (5 bases). Germline CDR1 SGHVS, CDR2 FNYEAQ. Trimming took 6 bases from V and 3 from J, leaving 7 bases between them. The CDR3 spans 12 residues. The CDR3 protein is CASSRGTDTQYF. The CDR3 DNA reads TGTGCCAGCAGTCGGGGAACAGATACGCAGTATTTT.

A few counts support this clone. The chain has TRBV13 and TRBJ2-7; 9 bases align to TRBD1. V was pared by 5 bases and J by 2 bases, with 7 bases of the junction left unmatched. The CDR3 spans 15 residues. Per the germline V gene, CDR1 is PRHDT and CDR2 is FYEKMQ (reference sequence). The CDR3 here is CASSTTGGMTYEQYF. The CDR3 nucleotides read TGTGCCAGCAGCACGACAGGGGGAATGACCTACGAGCAGTACTTC.

The rearrangement uses TRBV4-3 and TRBJ1-1; weak D call: TRBD1 (6 bases). This CDR3 spans 15 amino acids. V lost 1 base and J 1 base, leaving 10 bases between the germline ends. Germline V gene sequence: CDR1 LGHNA, CDR2 YSLEER. CDR3 in amino acids: CASSQGTAPNTEAFF. In DNA form, the CDR3 reads TGCGCCAGCAGCCAAGGGACAGCCCCGAACACTGAAGCTTTCTTT.

The chain links TRBV7-2 to TRBJ1-1; D remains ambiguous. The V end lost 5 bases, the J end lost 2 bases, and 12 bases lay between the germline ends. The CDR3 runs to 14 residues. Germline-derived CDR1 and CDR2 are SGHTA and FQGNSA. The CDR3 protein is CASSQLGLNTEAFF. Written as DNA, the CDR3 is TGTGCCAGCAGCCAACTAGGGCTAAACACTGAAGCTTTCTTT.

The rearrangement uses TRBV25-1 and TRBJ1-1, with TRBD1 as a possible D gene (6 bases). CDR1 is MGHDK and CDR2 is SYGVNS in the germline V gene. Between the trimmed V and J ends, which lost 6 bases and 4 bases, there was a span of 18 bases. The CDR3 has 15 amino acids. This chain's CDR3 is CASSSGRDTRTEAFF. The CDR3, as DNA: TGTGCCAGCAGCAGTGGGAGGGACACTCGCACTGAAGCTTTCTTT.

V gene TRBV7-8 combines with J gene TRBJ2-3; 8 bases are a match to TRBD2. Trimming took 4 bases from V and 2 from J; bases not matched to a gene: 2. Germline CDR1 SGHVS, CDR2 FQNEAQ. CDR3 length: 14 amino acids. The CDR3 nucleotides read TGTGCCAGCAGCTACGGACTAGCCACAGATACGCAGTATTTT. The encoded protein is CASSYGLATDTQYF.

By proportion, this clone is medium-sized (0.01 to 0.1%). The gene calls are TRBV19 and TRBJ2-4; no clear D gene. From germline, CDR1 is LNHDA and CDR2 SQIVND (reference sequence). This CDR3 has 13 residues. Trimming removed 7 bases at V and 0 bases at J, with 7 bases between. CDR3 nucleotides: TGTGCCAGTATGAGTTTAGCCAAAAACATTCAGTACTTC. This translates into CASMSLAKNIQYF.

This clone turned up a few times. This chain uses TRBV10-3 with TRBJ2-2; possibly TRBD1 for D (6 bases). Between the trimmed V and J ends, which lost 7 bases and 6 bases, there was a span of 12 bases. CDR1 is ENHRY and CDR2 is SYGVKD in the germline V gene. The CDR3 spans 13 residues. DNA of the CDR3: TGTGCCATCAAGGACAGTGAGTCCGGGGAGCTGTTTTTT. It is translated as CAIKDSESGELFF.

The chain combines TRBV30 with TRBJ2-5, with TRBD2 matching over 7 bases. Per germline, CDR1 GTSNPN and CDR2 SVGIG (reference sequence). CDR3 length: 16 residues. J lost 5 bases, V lost 4 bases, and 16 bases had no gene match. The CDR3 DNA is TGTGCCTGGACCCCGGTGGTGGGCGGGAGTAGGGAGACCCAGTACTTC. As protein: CAWTPVVGGSRETQYF. Full variable domain (missing parts from reference TRBV30 and TRBJ2-5): SQTIHQWPATLVQPVGSPLSLECTVEGTSNPNLYWYRQAAGRGLQLLFYSVGIGQISSEVPQNLSASRPQDRQFILSSKKLLLSDSGFYLCAWTPVVGGSRETQYFGPGTRLLVL.

This clone has just one count. V gene TRBV27 combines with J gene TRBJ2-1; 7 bases map to TRBD1. With V trimmed by 5 bases and J by 3 bases, 4 bases remained unmatched. This CDR3 has 14 amino acids. Germline lookup yields CDR1 MNHEY and CDR2 SMNVEV (reference sequence). This CDR3 is CASSPWDSYNEQFF. The CDR3 DNA is TGTGCCAGCAGTCCATGGGACAGCTACAATGAGCAGTTCTTC.

CDR3 protein: CASSGSSTGDEQYF. The CDR3 coding sequence is TGTGCCAGCAGTGGATCCTCGACAGGGGACGAGCAGTACTTC. The V gene is TRBV25-1, the J gene TRBJ2-7; the match to TRBD1 covers 8 bases. The germline V gene encodes CDR1 MGHDK and CDR2 SYGVNS. This CDR3 spans 14 amino acids. The V and J ends lost 4 bases and 5 bases, in that order; junction bases with no gene match: 7.

V gene TRBV7-9 combines with J gene TRBJ2-3, with a weak D call TRBD2 (6 bases). Trimming removed 1 base from V and 5 bases from J, with 13 bases in between. The length of the CDR3 is 15 residues. In germline, CDR1 is SEHNR, CDR2 FQNEAQ (reference sequence). CDR3 in DNA: TGTGCCAGCAGCTTAGTGATGGGGGGAGGAGATACGCAGTATTTT. It yields the protein CASSLVMGGGDTQYF.

The chain carries TRBV10-3 and TRBJ2-7; possibly TRBD2 for D (5 bases). The CDR3 contains 16 residues. Trimming shortened V by 2 bases and J by 6 bases, and 20 bases separated the two germline ends. Germline CDR1 and CDR2: ENHRY and SYGVKD. The CDR3 sequence is CAISENEGIFYREQYF. CDR3 DNA: TGTGCCATCAGTGAGAATGAGGGCATATTCTACCGCGAGCAGTACTTC.

V and J are TRBV5-4 and TRBJ2-1; 13 nucleotides match TRBD2. With V trimmed by 5 bases and J by 6 bases, 5 bases remained unmatched. Germline V gene data show CDR1 as SGHNT and CDR2 as YYREEE (reference sequence). The CDR3 contains 15 residues. In nucleotides, the CDR3 is TGTGCCAGCAGAGAGGGACTAGCGGGACTCAATGAGCAGTTCTTC. Amino acids: CASREGLAGLNEQFF.

The chain carries TRBV19 and TRBJ2-1, with 7 bases aligning to TRBD1. Looked up from germline, CDR1 is LNHDA and CDR2 is SQIVND (reference sequence). Germline trimming cut 4 bases from V and 7 bases from J; bases unmatched to any gene: 7. The CDR3 consists of 14 residues. CDR3 coding DNA: TGTGCCAGTAGTAAGAGACAGGGTCTAAATGAGCAGTTCTTC. Its protein is CASSKRQGLNEQFF. Supplemented by reference TRBV19 and TRBJ2-1, the full variable domain reads DGGITQSPKYLFRKEGQNVTLSCEQNLNHDAMYWYRQDPGQGLRLIYYSQIVNDFQKGDIAEGYSVSREKKESFPLTVTSAQKNPTAFYLCASSKRQGLNEQFFGPGTRLTVL.

The gene calls are TRBV19 and TRBJ1-4, with D unresolved. CDR1 is LNHDA, CDR2 SQIVND, per germline (reference sequence). Trimming removed 3 bases from V and 8 bases from J, with 13 bases in between. This CDR3 spans 14 amino acids. DNA of the CDR3: TGTGCCAGTAGTATGGGAAAGACGGGGGAAAAACTGTTTTTT. Protein sequence: CASSMGKTGEKLFF.

This clone has more than one count but fewer than ten. V and J are TRBV15 and TRBJ1-1; tentatively, D is TRBD1 (6 bases). This CDR3 has 14 residues. Trimming stripped 5 bases from V and 1 base from J, with 11 bases between. Germline V lookup: CDR1 LNHNV, CDR2 YYDKDF (reference sequence). The CDR3 region has the DNA TGTGCCACCAGCCCTAGGGGGGGGAACACTGAAGCTTTCTTT. It codes for CATSPRGGNTEAFF.

Points on this clone: Other DNA sequences in this sample translate to the same CDR3. The chain's CDR3 is CAISEGQGVSGELFF. The CDR3 DNA reads as TGTGCCATCAGTGAAGGGCAGGGGGTGTCCGGGGAGCTGTTTTTT. V usage is TRBV10-3 and J usage is TRBJ2-2, with 7 bases matching TRBD1. CDR1 and CDR2 from the germline V gene are ENHRY and SYGVKD. CDR3 length: 15 residues. The V gene end was trimmed by 3 bases and the J gene end by 6 bases; junction bases not matched to a gene: 7.

This clone was seen only once. The identical CDR3 is also encoded by other nucleotide sequences in the sample. This rearrangement joins TRBV7-9 to TRBJ1-1; D gene ambiguous. CDR3 length: 13 amino acids. V shed 0 bases and J shed 6 bases, with 8 bases lying between them. Germline V gene lookup returns CDR1 SEHNR and CDR2 FQNEAQ (reference sequence). CDR3 sequence reads: CASSLAGSAEAFF. CDR3 coding DNA: TGTGCCAGCAGCTTAGCCGGTAGTGCTGAAGCTTTCTTT.